A single sample is the source of the 4 T cell receptor beta chains below, sequenced in a study of T-cell memory formation after mild COVID-19 (dated by TCRdb to the early 2020s). Libraries were made using 5' RACE. Instrument used: Illumina NovaSeq 6000. Through fastp at Q25 and MiXCR, TCRdb rebuilt clones from the public reads, retaining in-frame beta chains. Rows are combined by CDR3 protein, so each entry shows the most common genes and DNA. Across this sample there are roughly 120,000 distinct CDR3 sequences, with 20% to 25% seen only once. Approximately 41% of the sample is in the top ten clones. Material for sequencing was PBMCs or a T cell subset sorted from them (not recorded which). Receptor source: a man aged 18 to 35 who had mild COVID-19 (a few samples of this study predate the infection). The sample titles of this study are shuffled in the database, so cell type and time point are left out; the donor was told from shared clones.

The gene calls are TRBV5-1 and TRBJ1-1, with D hard to call. Germline loops: CDR1 SGHRS, CDR2 YFSETQ. CDR3 length equals 15 residues. Deletions cut 0 bases from V and 5 bases from J, with 14 bases between. The chain's CDR3 is CASSLATRRNTEAFF. DNA of the CDR3: TGCGCCAGCAGCTTGGCCACACGAAGGAATACTGAAGCTTTCTTT.

The rearrangement uses TRBV4-1 and TRBJ1-1, with unresolved D. V was pared by 0 bases and J by 0 bases, with 5 bases between. The CDR3 extends over 14 amino acids. Germline values: CDR1 MGHRA, CDR2 YSYEKL. CDR3 in DNA: TGCGCCAGCAGCCAAGAGGGTTTGAACACTGAAGCTTTCTTT. It specifies CASSQEGLNTEAFF.

The chain links TRBV6-6 to TRBJ2-1; D gene ambiguous. Trimming stripped 2 bases from V and 0 bases from J, with 8 bases between. The CDR3 is 15 amino acids. Germline V gene sequence: CDR1 MNHNY, CDR2 SVGAGI (reference sequence). CDR3 residues: CASSYESSSYNEQFF. The CDR3 region has the DNA TGTGCCAGCAGTTACGAGAGTAGCTCCTACAATGAGCAGTTCTTC.

This clonotype was seen a handful of times. The chain employs TRBV20-1 and TRBJ2-7, with TRBD2 matching over 7 bases. The CDR3 has 12 residues. With V trimmed by 3 bases and J by 6 bases, 5 bases remained unmatched. Looked up from germline, CDR1 is DFQATT and CDR2 is SNEGSKA (reference sequence). The CDR3 protein is CSARGREIEQYV. CDR3 coding DNA: TGCAGTGCTAGGGGGAGGGAGATCGAGCAGTACGTC.